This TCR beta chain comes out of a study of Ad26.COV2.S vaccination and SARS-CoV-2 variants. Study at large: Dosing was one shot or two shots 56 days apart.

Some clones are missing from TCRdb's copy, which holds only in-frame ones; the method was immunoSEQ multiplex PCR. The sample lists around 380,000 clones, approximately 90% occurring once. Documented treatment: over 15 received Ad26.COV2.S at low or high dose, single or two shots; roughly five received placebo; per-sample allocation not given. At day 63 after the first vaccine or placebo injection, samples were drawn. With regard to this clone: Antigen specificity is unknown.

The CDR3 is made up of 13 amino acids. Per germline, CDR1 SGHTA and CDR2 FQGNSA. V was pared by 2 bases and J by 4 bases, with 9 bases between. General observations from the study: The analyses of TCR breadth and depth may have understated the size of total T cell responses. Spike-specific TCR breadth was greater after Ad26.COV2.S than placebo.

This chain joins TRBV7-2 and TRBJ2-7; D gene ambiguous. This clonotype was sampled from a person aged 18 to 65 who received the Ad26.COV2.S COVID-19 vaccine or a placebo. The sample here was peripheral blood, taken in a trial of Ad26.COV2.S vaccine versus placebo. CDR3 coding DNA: TGTGCCAGCAGCTTAAGCGCGAGTTACGAGCAGTACTTC. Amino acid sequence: CASSLSASYEQYF.